A selection of T cell receptor beta chains follows, all from one sample in a study of a mutant IDH1 vaccine in newly diagnosed glioma. TCRdb keeps only in-frame clones here, not all; method: immunoSEQ multiplex PCR. The repertoire holds 45,000 to 55,000 clones, with 75% to 85% as singletons. Their cognate antigens are unknown. The sample was PBMCs, taken from a glioma patient whose treatment included an IDH1 peptide vaccine. These receptors were collected from a man aged 40-49 years with glioma. Each CDR3 is given with its conserved first and last residue. The D gene is left open where the match is weak. Clone size is shown for a subset of rows, as once, few, many or a class of expanded clone.

cdr3_nt: TGTGCCAGCAGCCCTAGAGGAGGACAGGGGGCAGCAGATACGCAGTATTTT; cdr3_aa: CASSPRGGQGAADTQYF; clone_size: NA; v_call: TRBV11-2; d_call: TRBD1; j_call: TRBJ2-3
cdr3_nt: TGTGCCTCCTCCGGAGGGTTTTCGCATGGCTACACCTTC; cdr3_aa: CASSGGFSHGYTF; clone_size: few; v_call: TRBV19; d_call: NA; j_call: TRBJ1-2
cdr3_nt: TGTGCCAGCAGCTCTCCGGGACTAGGCGACAATGAGCAGTTCTTC; cdr3_aa: CASSSPGLGDNEQFF; clone_size: NA; v_call: TRBV11-2; d_call: TRBD2; j_call: TRBJ2-1
cdr3_nt: TGTGCCAGCAGCTTAATTCAAGCGGGAGGGCCTACAGATACGCAGTATTTT; cdr3_aa: CASSLIQAGGPTDTQYF; clone_size: once; v_call: TRBV13; d_call: TRBD2; j_call: TRBJ2-3
cdr3_nt: TGTGCCAGCAGCTTCACTAGCGCCGGGGAGCTGTTTTTT; cdr3_aa: CASSFTSAGELFF; clone_size: NA; v_call: TRBV7-2; d_call: TRBD2; j_call: TRBJ2-2
cdr3_nt: TGCGCCAGCAGTTCCCCTACCCCCCGGGGTGTGCGGGACGGCTGGCATGAGCAGTTCTTC; cdr3_aa: CASSSPTPRGVRDGWHEQFF; clone_size: NA; v_call: TRBV5-1; d_call: NA; j_call: TRBJ2-1
cdr3_nt: TGCGCCAGCAGTGAGTCGGAGGTCTTGTCGGCCAAAAACATTCAGTACTTC; cdr3_aa: CASSESEVLSAKNIQYF; clone_size: NA; v_call: TRBV10-2; d_call: NA; j_call: TRBJ2-4
cdr3_nt: TGTGCCAGTAGTATCGCTAGCGGGAACGGGGAGCTGTTTTTT; cdr3_aa: CASSIASGNGELFF; clone_size: NA; v_call: TRBV19; d_call: TRBD2; j_call: TRBJ2-2
cdr3_nt: TGTGCCATCAGTGTGGGAGCGGGGTCTAGCACAGATACGCAGTATTTT; cdr3_aa: CAISVGAGSSTDTQYF; clone_size: NA; v_call: TRBV10-3; d_call: TRBD2; j_call: TRBJ2-3
cdr3_nt: TGTGCCAGCAGCCCCCTCTGGGACAGTGCTAATGGCTACACCTTC; cdr3_aa: CASSPLWDSANGYTF; clone_size: NA; v_call: TRBV5-4; d_call: TRBD1; j_call: TRBJ1-2
cdr3_nt: TGTGCCAGCAGCTTAGTGGTGGGGGGACACGAGCAGTACTTC; cdr3_aa: CASSLVVGGHEQYF; clone_size: NA; v_call: TRBV7-6; d_call: NA; j_call: TRBJ2-7
cdr3_nt: TGTGCCAGCAGTGGATTGACAGCCTATGGCTACACCTTC; cdr3_aa: CASSGLTAYGYTF; clone_size: NA; v_call: TRBV25-1; d_call: NA; j_call: TRBJ1-2
cdr3_nt: TGTGCCAGCAGTCCTCAAGACGGTTTCACTGAAGCTTTCTTT; cdr3_aa: CASSPQDGFTEAFF; clone_size: few; v_call: TRBV2; d_call: NA; j_call: TRBJ1-1
cdr3_nt: TGTGCCAGCAGCTTTCACGGGAATGGCTACACCTTC; cdr3_aa: CASSFHGNGYTF; clone_size: medium-sized; v_call: TRBV7-9; d_call: NA; j_call: TRBJ1-2
cdr3_nt: TGTGCCAGCAGCTTAGGAGGGTTCAGGGTATTGGATACGCAGTATTTT; cdr3_aa: CASSLGGFRVLDTQYF; clone_size: NA; v_call: TRBV7-9; d_call: NA; j_call: TRBJ2-3
cdr3_nt: TGCAGCGCGGGACCGGGGAATGAGCAGTTCTTC; cdr3_aa: CSAGPGNEQFF; clone_size: NA; v_call: TRBV29-1; d_call: NA; j_call: TRBJ2-1
cdr3_nt: TGCGCCAGCAGCTGGGGGACCGGGGAGCTGTTTTTT; cdr3_aa: CASSWGTGELFF; clone_size: NA; v_call: TRBV5-1; d_call: NA; j_call: TRBJ2-2
cdr3_nt: TGTGCCAGCAGGGGTAGCGGTTACGAGCAGTACTTC; cdr3_aa: CASRGSGYEQYF; clone_size: few; v_call: TRBV2; d_call: NA; j_call: TRBJ2-7
cdr3_nt: TGTGCCAGCAGTGTAACCGGGACAGCAATCCAAGAGACCCAGTACTTC; cdr3_aa: CASSVTGTAIQETQYF; clone_size: NA; v_call: TRBV6-1; d_call: TRBD1; j_call: TRBJ2-5
cdr3_nt: TGTGCCAGCTCACGCCGGGACGAGAACACTGAAGCTTTCTTT; cdr3_aa: CASSRRDENTEAFF; clone_size: NA; v_call: TRBV18; d_call: NA; j_call: TRBJ1-1
cdr3_nt: TGTGCCAGCAGAGAGGAGACGCCTGGAAACACCATATATTTT; cdr3_aa: CASREETPGNTIYF; clone_size: NA; v_call: TRBV7-2; d_call: NA; j_call: TRBJ1-3
cdr3_nt: TGTGCCAGTAGTATGAAGGGCAGGCCCTATGGCTACACCTTC; cdr3_aa: CASSMKGRPYGYTF; clone_size: NA; v_call: TRBV19; d_call: NA; j_call: TRBJ1-2
cdr3_nt: TGTGCCAGCAGCTCGTCGGACGGTCCCTTGGGGGCCAACGTCCTGACTTTC; cdr3_aa: CASSSSDGPLGANVLTF; clone_size: NA; v_call: TRBV11-3; d_call: NA; j_call: TRBJ2-6
cdr3_nt: TGTGCCAGCAGGGAAAGGGGGGCCCATGGCTATGGCTACACCTTC; cdr3_aa: CASRERGAHGYGYTF; clone_size: once; v_call: TRBV6-5; d_call: NA; j_call: TRBJ1-2
cdr3_nt: TGTGCCAGCAGCCCAGGAGAAAAACTGTTTTTT; cdr3_aa: CASSPGEKLFF; clone_size: NA; v_call: TRBV7-8; d_call: NA; j_call: TRBJ1-4
cdr3_nt: TGTGCCAGCAGCTCGGGACAGGGGGGAGGTACAGATACGCAGTATTTT; cdr3_aa: CASSSGQGGGTDTQYF; clone_size: NA; v_call: TRBV7-9; d_call: TRBD1; j_call: TRBJ2-3
cdr3_nt: TGTGCCAGCAGGGACACGGGGGGATTTAACTATGGCTACACCTTC; cdr3_aa: CASRDTGGFNYGYTF; clone_size: NA; v_call: TRBV6-1; d_call: NA; j_call: TRBJ1-2
cdr3_nt: TGCAGCGTTGCGGTACGGGAGGTGGGCACAGATACGCAGTATTTT; cdr3_aa: CSVAVREVGTDTQYF; clone_size: NA; v_call: TRBV29-1; d_call: TRBD2; j_call: TRBJ2-3